The rows below give T cell receptor beta chains drawn from one sample of a study of beta chain features in type 1 diabetes. Profiled with immunoSEQ multiplex PCR; TCRdb holds only in-frame clones, not every one. The data contain a few hundred thousand clones, around 14% of them seen just once; the ten biggest clones take up 0.03% to 0.04%. The source material was naive CD4+ T cells from blood. The receptors come from a young man in good health. The CDR3 runs from the conserved cysteine through the conserved F or W. Fields, in order: J gene, clone size, D gene, V gene, CDR3 protein, CDR3 DNA. D genes are given only for firm matches. Rows give clone size only sometimes, using once, few, many, or a class for an expanded clone.

TRBJ1-1 | few | NA | TRBV2 | CASSYRVGDTEAFF | TGTGCCAGCAGCTACAGGGTTGGCGACACTGAAGCTTTCTTT
TRBJ2-3 | few | TRBD2 | TRBV4-1 | CASSQSGLALWDTQYF | TGCGCCAGCAGCCAATCGGGACTAGCCCTCTGGGATACGCAGTATTTT
TRBJ2-5 | NA | NA | TRBV6-5 | CASSYGGPETQYF | TGTGCCAGCAGTTACGGGGGGCCAGAGACCCAGTACTTC
TRBJ2-7 | few | TRBD2 | TRBV4-1 | CASSQDDLAGGGYEQYF | TGCGCCAGCAGCCAAGACGATCTAGCGGGGGGAGGCTACGAGCAGTACTTC
TRBJ2-1 | few | NA | TRBV7-9 | CASSPPSRKWGNEQFF | TGTGCCAGCAGCCCCCCGTCACGGAAATGGGGCAATGAGCAGTTCTTC
TRBJ2-3 | few | NA | TRBV7-9 | CASSLAPSTDTQYF | TGTGCCAGCAGCTTAGCTCCTAGCACAGATACGCAGTATTTT
TRBJ1-3 | NA | NA | TRBV30 | CAWSVGRSSGNTIYF | TGTGCCTGGAGTGTGGGGAGATCCTCTGGAAACACCATATATTTT
TRBJ2-2 | NA | NA | TRBV6-5 | CASSYGAGVSGELFF | TGTGCCAGCAGTTATGGGGCGGGCGTTTCAGGGGAGCTGTTTTTT
TRBJ1-2 | NA | NA | TRBV2 | CASSEIRYGYTF | TGTGCCAGCAGTGAGATCCGCTATGGCTACACCTTC
TRBJ2-1 | NA | TRBD2 | TRBV4-3 | CASSQRLAGYNEQFF | TGCGCCAGCAGCCAAAGACTAGCGGGGTACAATGAGCAGTTCTTC
TRBJ1-2 | NA | NA | TRBV29-1 | CSVGYQVRAEEGGYTF | TGCAGCGTTGGGTATCAAGTCAGGGCGGAGGAGGGTGGCTACACCTTC
TRBJ2-5 | NA | TRBD2 | TRBV5-1 | CASSPTSGKSETQYF | TGCGCCAGCAGCCCGACTAGCGGGAAATCGGAGACCCAGTACTTC
TRBJ1-2 | few | NA | TRBV14 | CASSQVRGGYTF | TGTGCCAGCAGCCAAGTTAGGGGTGGCTACACCTTC
TRBJ1-1 | NA | NA | TRBV30 | CAWSLVAEAFF | TGTGCCTGGTCCCTCGTCGCAGAAGCTTTCTTT
TRBJ2-3 | few | NA | TRBV12-5 | CASGLLPDTQYF | TGTGCTAGTGGTTTGCTCCCAGATACGCAGTATTTT
TRBJ2-1 | few | TRBD1 | TRBV29-1 | CSVESRTGVDEQFF | TGCAGCGTTGAGTCCAGGACAGGGGTCGATGAGCAGTTCTTC
TRBJ2-7 | few | NA | TRBV6-6 | CASRRQEAYEQYF | TGTGCCAGCAGGCGACAGGAGGCCTACGAGCAGTACTTC
TRBJ2-2 | few | NA | TRBV30 | CAWSIARTGELFF | TGTGCCTGGAGTATAGCCCGGACCGGGGAGCTGTTTTTT
TRBJ2-1 | NA | NA | TRBV7-3 | CASSLQGSSYNEQFF | TGTGCCAGCAGCTTACAGGGGAGCTCCTACAATGAGCAGTTCTTC
TRBJ2-1 | few | NA | TRBV4-2 | CASSQAGGGVNYNEQFF | TGTGCCAGCAGCCAAGCGGGGGGCGGAGTGAATTACAATGAGCAGTTCTTC
TRBJ2-5 | NA | NA | TRBV1 | CTSSHRGERGFGETQYF | TGCACCAGCAGCCACCGTGGGGAGAGGGGATTCGGAGAGACCCAGTACTTC
TRBJ1-6 | NA | NA | TRBV7-6 | CASSGGETLHF | TGTGCCAGCAGCGGGGGGGAGACCCTCCACTTT
TRBJ2-1 | few | NA | TRBV5-1 | CASSFRSGTYNEQFF | TGCGCCAGCAGCTTTCGCTCGGGGACTTACAATGAGCAGTTCTTC
TRBJ2-1 | NA | TRBD1 | TRBV5-4 | CASSRTGASYNEQFF | TGTGCCAGCAGTCGGACAGGGGCCTCCTACAATGAGCAGTTCTTC
TRBJ1-3 | few | NA | TRBV14 | CASSQEGSDSGNTIYF | TGTGCCAGCAGCCAAGAAGGCTCCGACTCTGGAAACACCATATATTTT